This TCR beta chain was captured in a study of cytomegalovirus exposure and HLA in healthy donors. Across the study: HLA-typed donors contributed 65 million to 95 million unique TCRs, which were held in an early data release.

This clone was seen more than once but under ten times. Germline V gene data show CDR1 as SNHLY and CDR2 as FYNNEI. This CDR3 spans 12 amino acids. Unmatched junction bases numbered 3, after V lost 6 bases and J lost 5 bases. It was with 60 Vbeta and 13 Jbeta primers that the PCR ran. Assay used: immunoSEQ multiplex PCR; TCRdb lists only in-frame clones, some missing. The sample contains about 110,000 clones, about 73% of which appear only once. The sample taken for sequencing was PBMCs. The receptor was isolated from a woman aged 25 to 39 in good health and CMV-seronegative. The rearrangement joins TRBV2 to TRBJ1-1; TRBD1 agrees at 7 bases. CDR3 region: CASSPGGTEAFF. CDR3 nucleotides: TGTGCCAGCAGCCCAGGGGGAACTGAAGCTTTCTTT.